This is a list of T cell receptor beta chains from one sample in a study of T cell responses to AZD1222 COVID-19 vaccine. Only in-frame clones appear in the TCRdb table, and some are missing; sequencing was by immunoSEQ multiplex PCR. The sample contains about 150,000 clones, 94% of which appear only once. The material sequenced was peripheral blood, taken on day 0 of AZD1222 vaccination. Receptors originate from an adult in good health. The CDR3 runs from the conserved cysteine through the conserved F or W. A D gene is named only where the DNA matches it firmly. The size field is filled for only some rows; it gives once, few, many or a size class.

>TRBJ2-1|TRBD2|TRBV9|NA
TGTGCCAGCAGTCCGTCCGGGACTAGCCTCTACAATGAGCAGTTCTTC
CASSPSGTSLYNEQFF
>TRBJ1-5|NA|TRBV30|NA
TGTGCCTGGAGTAAAAACAGGAATCAGCCCCAGCATTTT
CAWSKNRNQPQHF
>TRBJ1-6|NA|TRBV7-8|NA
TGTGCCAGCAGCTTAGGGACAGCCAACTTCTATTATAATTCACCCCTCCACTTT
CASSLGTANFYYNSPLHF
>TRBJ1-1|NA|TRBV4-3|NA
TGCGCCAGCAGCCATCGCAGGGGCACTGAAGCTTTCTTT
CASSHRRGTEAFF
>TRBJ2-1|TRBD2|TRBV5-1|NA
TGCGCCAGCAGCTTTACCTGGACTAGCCCCCATGAGCAGTTCTTC
CASSFTWTSPHEQFF
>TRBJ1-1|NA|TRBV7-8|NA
TGTGCCAGCAGCTTAGTTGGTCGGGGGAACGCTTTCTTT
CASSLVGRGNAFF
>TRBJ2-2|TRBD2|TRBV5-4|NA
TGTGCCAGCGGGCGGGAGCCCGTCGGGGAGCTGTTTTTT
CASGREPVGELFF
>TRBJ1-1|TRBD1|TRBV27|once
TGTGCCAGCAGCCTTAACAGGGGTTACACTGAAGCTTTCTTT
CASSLNRGYTEAFF
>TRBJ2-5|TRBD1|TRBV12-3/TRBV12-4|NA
TGTGCCAGCAGTTCGACAGGGTTGGAGACCCAGTACTTC
CASSSTGLETQYF
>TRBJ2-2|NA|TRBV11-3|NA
TGTGCCAGCAGCGTTATGGCGAACACCGGGGAGCTGTTTTTT
CASSVMANTGELFF
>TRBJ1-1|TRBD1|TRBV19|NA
TGTGCCAGTAGTATAGATAATTCGGGACAGAAGAACACTGAAGCTTTCTTT
CASSIDNSGQKNTEAFF
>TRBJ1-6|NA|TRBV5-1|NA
TGCGCCAGCAGCTTCGAAATGGGACACAGTAATTCACCCCTCCACTTT
CASSFEMGHSNSPLHF
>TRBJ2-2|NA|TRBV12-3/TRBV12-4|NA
TGTGCCAGCAGCTTCCTCGGTACCGGGGAGCTGTTTTTT
CASSFLGTGELFF
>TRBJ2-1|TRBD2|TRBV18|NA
TGTGCCAGCTCACCACCGACTAGCGGGAGTTTTGAGCAGTTCTTC
CASSPPTSGSFEQFF
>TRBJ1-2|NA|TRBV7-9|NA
TGTGCCAGCAGCCCCGCGGGGGGCTACACCTTC
CASSPAGGYTF
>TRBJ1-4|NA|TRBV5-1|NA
TGCGCCAGCAGCTTGGCCCCAGGAAATGAAAAACTGTTTTTT
CASSLAPGNEKLFF
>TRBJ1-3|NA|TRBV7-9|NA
TGTGCCAGCAGCTTAGAGGTGACAACCTCTGGAAACACCATATATTTT
CASSLEVTTSGNTIYF
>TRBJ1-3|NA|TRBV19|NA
TGTGCCAGTAGACTACTGACTACTGGAAACACCATATATTTT
CASRLLTTGNTIYF
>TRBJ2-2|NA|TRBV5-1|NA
TGCGCCAGCAGCTTAAACACCGGGGAGCTGTTTTTT
CASSLNTGELFF
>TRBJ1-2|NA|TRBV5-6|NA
TGTGCCAGCAGCTTGGGGGGGGCCTATGGCTACACCTTC
CASSLGGAYGYTF
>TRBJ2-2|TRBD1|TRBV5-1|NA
TGCGCCAGCAGCCCAACAGGGGACACCGGGGAGCTGTTTTTT
CASSPTGDTGELFF
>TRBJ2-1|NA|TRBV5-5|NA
TGTGCCAGCAGCTTCCCGGGGGGCACCTACAATGAGCAGTTCTTC
CASSFPGGTYNEQFF
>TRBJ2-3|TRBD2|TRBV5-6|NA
TGTGCCAGCAGCTTAGCGGGAGGGCCCACAGATACGCAGTATTTT
CASSLAGGPTDTQYF
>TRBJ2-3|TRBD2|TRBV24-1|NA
TGTGCCACCGGGAACTCACTAGCGGGGGGGCTACTAACAGATACGCAGTATTTT
CATGNSLAGGLLTDTQYF